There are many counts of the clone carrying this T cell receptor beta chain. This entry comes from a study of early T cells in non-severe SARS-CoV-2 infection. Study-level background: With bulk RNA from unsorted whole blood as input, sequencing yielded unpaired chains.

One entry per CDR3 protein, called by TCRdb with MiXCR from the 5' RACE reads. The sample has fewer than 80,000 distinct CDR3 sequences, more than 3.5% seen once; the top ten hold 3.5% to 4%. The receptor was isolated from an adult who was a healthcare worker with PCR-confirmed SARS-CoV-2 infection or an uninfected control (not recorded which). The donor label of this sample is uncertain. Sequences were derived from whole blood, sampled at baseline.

CDR3 sequence reads: CASSETGGDSNQPQHF. In nucleotides, the CDR3 is TGTGCCAGCAGCGAGACAGGGGGGGATAGCAATCAGCCCCAGCATTTT. The chain carries TRBV6-4 and TRBJ1-5, with 9 bases matching TRBD1. Germline V gives CDR1 MRHNA, CDR2 SNTAGT. The V and J ends lost 6 bases and 0 bases, in that order; junction bases with no gene match: 6. The CDR3 has 16 residues.